This TCR beta chain originates from a study of blood T cell repertoires in COVID-19. Study information: The samples span acute and convalescent COVID-19 from the United States, Italy and Spain.

This clone was recorded many times. Trimming at V came to 3 bases and at J to 7 bases, leaving 5 bases not matched to a gene. Per the germline V gene, CDR1 is WNHNN and CDR2 is SYGVQD (reference sequence). The CDR3 is made up of 15 amino acids. In the original analysis: Estimation of nucleated cell counts relied on the amplification of reference gene primers. Assay: immunoSEQ multiplex PCR; the TCRdb copy retains only in-frame clones and omits some. That table supplies the V and J calls and clone size; D and trimming were determined from the DNA. Altogether about 74,000 clones are present, approximately 84% being singletons, with the ten largest covering over 35%.

The receptor comes from a man between 70 and 80 years old with acute or convalescent COVID-19. The V call is TRBV10-1, the J call TRBJ2-1, with TRBD1 matching 11 bases. Specimen: peripheral blood. CDR3 region: CASSDPGTGGNEQFF. CDR3 nucleotide sequence: TGCGCCAGCAGTGACCCCGGGACAGGGGGAAATGAGCAGTTCTTC.